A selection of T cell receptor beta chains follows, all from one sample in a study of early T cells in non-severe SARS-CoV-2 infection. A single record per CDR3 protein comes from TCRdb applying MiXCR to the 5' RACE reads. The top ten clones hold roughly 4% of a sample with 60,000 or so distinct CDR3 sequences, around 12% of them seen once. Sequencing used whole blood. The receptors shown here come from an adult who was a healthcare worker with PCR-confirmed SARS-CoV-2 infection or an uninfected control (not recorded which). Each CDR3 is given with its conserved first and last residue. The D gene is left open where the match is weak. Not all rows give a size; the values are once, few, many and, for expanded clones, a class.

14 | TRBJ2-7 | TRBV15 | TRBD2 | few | TGTGCCACCAGCAACGGGGGGACCTCCTACGAGCAGTACTTC | CATSNGGTSYEQYF
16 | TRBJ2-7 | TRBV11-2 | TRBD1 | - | TGTGCCAGCAGCTTAGGAGGGACAGCGTATTCCTACGAGCAGTACTTC | CASSLGGTAYSYEQYF
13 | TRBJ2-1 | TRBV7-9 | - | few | TGTGCCAGCAGCTTAGCTAGCGCCGATGAGCAGTTCTTC | CASSLASADEQFF
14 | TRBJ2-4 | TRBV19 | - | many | TGTGCCAGTAGTATGTACGACGCCAAAAACATTCAGTACTTC | CASSMYDAKNIQYF
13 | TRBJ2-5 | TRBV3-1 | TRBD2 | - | TGTGCCAGCAGCCAGACTAGCGGAGAGACCCAGTACTTC | CASSQTSGETQYF
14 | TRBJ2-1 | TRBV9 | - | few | TGTGCCAGCAGCGTAGGGACCCTTTGGAATGAGCAGTTCTTC | CASSVGTLWNEQFF
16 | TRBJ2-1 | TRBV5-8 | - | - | TGTGCCAGCAGCTCCGGCGGGTTTAGCTCCTACAATGAGCAGTTCTTC | CASSSGGFSSYNEQFF
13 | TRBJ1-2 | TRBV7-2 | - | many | TGTGCCAGCAGCTTAGGAGGGTTCTATGGCTACACCTTC | CASSLGGFYGYTF
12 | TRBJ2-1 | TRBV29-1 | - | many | TGCAGCGTTCAAACCTCTGCATCGGAGCAGTTCTTC | CSVQTSASEQFF
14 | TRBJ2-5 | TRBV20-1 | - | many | TGCAGTGCACCCGCCCGAGGGGTCGGGGAGACCCAGTACTTC | CSAPARGVGETQYF
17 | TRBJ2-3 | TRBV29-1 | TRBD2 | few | TGCAGCGTTGGACTAGCGGGGGGACGCCTGGGCACAGATACGCAGTATTTT | CSVGLAGGRLGTDTQYF
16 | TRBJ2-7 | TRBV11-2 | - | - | TGTGCCAGCAGCTTAAATCCCGGGACCGGTTCACGCGAGCAGTACTTC | CASSLNPGTGSREQYF
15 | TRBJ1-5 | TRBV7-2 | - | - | TGTGCCAGCAGCCTAGGGCCGAATAGCAATCAGCCCCAGCATTTT | CASSLGPNSNQPQHF
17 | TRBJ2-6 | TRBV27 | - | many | TGTGCCAGCGGCCGTCTCTCCGGGGGCTCTGGGGCCAACGTCCTGACTTTC | CASGRLSGGSGANVLTF
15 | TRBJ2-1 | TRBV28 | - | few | TGTGCCAGCAGTTTTCTCCCCAGGAGGGCTGGTGAGCAGTTCTTC | CASSFLPRRAGEQFF
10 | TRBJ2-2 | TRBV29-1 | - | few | TGCAGCGTGGACACCGGGGAGCTGTTTTTT | CSVDTGELFF
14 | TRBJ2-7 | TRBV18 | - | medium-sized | TGTGCCAGCTCACCAAACCCGCAATCCTACGAGCAGTACTTC | CASSPNPQSYEQYF
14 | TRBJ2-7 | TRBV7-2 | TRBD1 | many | TGTGCCAGCAGCTTAGTCCGGGGACAGGGAGAGCAGTACTTC | CASSLVRGQGEQYF
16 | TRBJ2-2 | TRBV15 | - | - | TGTGCCACCAGCAGAGGGGCGGATGTGAACACCGGGGAGCTGTTTTTT | CATSRGADVNTGELFF
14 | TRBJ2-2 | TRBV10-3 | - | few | TGTGCCATCAGTCCCACCGTAGGCACCGGGGAGCTGTTTTTT | CAISPTVGTGELFF
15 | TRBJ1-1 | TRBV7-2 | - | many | TGTGCCAGCAGCTTAGGTTCAGGGATGAACACTGAAGCTTTCTTT | CASSLGSGMNTEAFF
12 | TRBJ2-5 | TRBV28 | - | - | TGTGCCAGCAGTTCCCAACTCGGGTCCCAGTACTTC | CASSSQLGSQYF
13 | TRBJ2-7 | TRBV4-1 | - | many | TGCGCCAGCAGCCCAGTCTTTCCCTACGAGCAGTACTTC | CASSPVFPYEQYF
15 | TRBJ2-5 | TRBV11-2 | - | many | TGTGCCAGCAGCCCTCAAACGGACTCAGAGGAGACCCAGTACTTC | CASSPQTDSEETQYF
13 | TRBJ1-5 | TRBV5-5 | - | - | TGTGCCAGCAGCTTGGGCAGGGATCAGCCCCAGCATTTT | CASSLGRDQPQHF
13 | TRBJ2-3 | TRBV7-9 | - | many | TGTGCCAGCAGCTTTTTCGGCACAGATACGCAGTATTTT | CASSFFGTDTQYF
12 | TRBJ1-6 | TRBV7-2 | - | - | TGTGCCAGCAGCCCGCATAATTCACCCCTCCACTTT | CASSPHNSPLHF
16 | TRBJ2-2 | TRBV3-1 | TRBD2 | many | TGTGCCAGCAGCCGTTGGGGGACTAGGGACACCGGGGAGCTGTTTTTT | CASSRWGTRDTGELFF